What follows describes a single TCR beta chain. As yet, its antigen is unknown. At a deep level, the assay was run. Each PCR replicate from the sorted subsets contained about 200 ng DNA, which is some 32,000 T cell genomes. Profiling relied on immunoSEQ multiplex PCR, and the TCRdb table lists in-frame clones only, not all of them. Of more than 1 million clones listed, approximately 78% are singletons. The sample comes from a study of shared clonotypes between healthy human individuals. In the study overall: Used for every donor were three CD4 naive, three CD4 memory, two CD8 naive and one CD8 memory plate. Points from the study as a whole: Non-shared clonotypes showed lower generation probabilities than clonotypes common to all four donors.

The clonotype originates from a man between 18 and 35 years old in good health. Some clones in this sample may be carry-over from other donors' samples. The sample consisted of memory CD4+ T cells from PBMCs. Subset: CD45RA-negative fraction.

The CDR3 here is CASSLAGLAVGQGGQFF. For the CDR3, the DNA is TGTGCCAGCAGCTTAGCTGGACTAGCGGTCGGGCAGGGTGGGCAGTTCTTC. The chain is built from TRBV7-8 and TRBJ2-1; 10 bases fit TRBD2. Losses at the gene ends were 0 bases for V and 12 bases for J; bases not matched to a gene: 14. Germline assignment: CDR1 SGHVS and CDR2 FQNEAQ. This CDR3 region has 17 residues.